This T cell receptor beta chain was recorded in a study of regulatory T cells in long-lasting Graves disease. Findings of the study overall: No thyroid tissue was studied; the work used peripheral blood only. TRBV28, TRBJ1-2 and TRBJ2-5 were favored in persistent disease.

Documented time point: persistent/refractory GD, antithyroid drugs over 5 years with positive TRAb. The TCR library used RNA extracted from PBMCs. In germline, CDR1 is MNHEY, CDR2 SMNVEV (reference sequence). The CDR3 runs to 16 residues. Trimming at V came to 0 bases and at J to 3 bases, leaving 6 bases not matched to a gene. With iRepertoire HTBI primers and Arm-PCR of CDR3 regions, TCR beta libraries were built. MiXCR, run by TCRdb on the multiplex PCR reads, gives a single entry per CDR3 protein. The repertoire holds about half a million distinct CDR3 sequences, with roughly 23% as singletons. In this sample, this clonotype turned up a few times. The antigen is unknown.

The gene calls are TRBV27 and TRBJ2-7, with 9 bases fitting TRBD2. The source is a female donor with Graves disease. Source: peripheral blood mononuclear cells (PBMCs), taken when the disease was refractory, from a patient treated with antithyroid drugs. The CDR3 is CASSLSLGLAYYEQYF. CDR3 DNA: TGTGCCAGCAGTTTATCGTTGGGACTAGCATACTACGAGCAGTACTTC.